Following are 17 T cell receptor beta chains from one sample sequenced in a study of blood T cell repertoires in COVID-19. TCRdb's copy holds only in-frame clones and misses some; the assay was immunoSEQ multiplex PCR. This sample has some 80,000 clones, with approximately 84% found just once. Sequenced sample: peripheral blood. The source of these receptors is a man aged 55 to 69 with COVID-19, enrolled during active disease.

The gene calls are TRBV10-2 and TRBJ1-2; weak D call: TRBD1 (5 bases). The CDR3 sequence is 14 residues long. Trimming left V 2 bases short and J 3 bases short, with 10 bases between. Germline V gene lookup returns CDR1 WSHSY and CDR2 SAAADI. This CDR3 is CASSEATGDYGYTF. The CDR3 nucleotides read TGCGCCAGCAGTGAGGCTACAGGCGACTATGGCTACACCTTC.

This clone was counted a few times. The rearrangement joins TRBV19 to TRBJ1-1; D not resolved. This CDR3 has 14 residues. CDR1 and CDR2 (germline): LNHDA, SQIVND (reference sequence). The V end lost 5 bases, the J end lost 4 bases, and 14 bases lay between the germline ends. The CDR3 DNA sequence: TGTGCCAGTAGTCCCTCGGGGTTGAGCACTGAAGCTTTCTTT. Residues: CASSPSGLSTEAFF.

V gene TRBV28 combines with J gene TRBJ1-1; 10 bases match TRBD1. J lost 0 bases, V lost 5 bases, and 12 bases had no gene match. Per the germline V gene, CDR1 is MDHEN and CDR2 is SYDVKM. The CDR3 spans 18 residues. Here the CDR3 DNA reads TGTGCCAGCAGTCTCCCTCCCCCGGGACAGGGGATGAACACTGAAGCTTTCTTT. It is translated as CASSLPPPGQGMNTEAFF.

This CDR3 reads CASSPSLAAYNEQFF. The CDR3 DNA sequence: TGTGCCAGCTCACCATCACTAGCGGCCTACAATGAGCAGTTCTTC. J is TRBJ2-1 and V is TRBV18; 8 nucleotides align to TRBD2. The germline CDR1 and CDR2 sequences are KGHSH and LQKENI. J lost 2 bases, V lost 2 bases, and 2 bases had no gene match. CDR3 size: 15 residues.

V gene TRBV3-1 (or the pseudogene TRBV3-2) combines with J gene TRBJ1-1, with D unresolved. The germline gives CDR1 LGHDT, CDR2 YNNKEL (reference sequence). This CDR3 is built from 14 residues. Trimming removed 4 bases from V and 7 bases from J, with 16 bases in between. The CDR3 DNA reads TGTGCCAGCAGCCCGCGCGCTTCAACCGATGAAGCTTTCTTT. Encoded protein: CASSPRASTDEAFF.

The CDR3 here is CASSTGEDRGLMNTEAFF. CDR3 in DNA: TGTGCCAGTAGTACTGGGGAAGACAGGGGCCTGATGAACACTGAAGCTTTCTTT. The genes are TRBV19 and TRBJ1-1; 8 bases agree with TRBD1. CDR1 is LNHDA, CDR2 SQIVND, per germline (reference sequence). This CDR3 has 18 residues. V shed 4 bases and J 0 bases; nucleotides not matched to a gene: 13.

The chain couples TRBV5-4 to TRBJ2-7, with 9 bases fitting TRBD2. V was pared by 3 bases and J by 4 bases, with 14 bases of the junction left unmatched. The CDR3 loop spans 17 amino acids. Germline-derived CDR1 and CDR2 are SGHNT and YYREEE (reference sequence). The CDR3 sequence is CASSSPSPREGGYEQYF. As DNA, the CDR3 is TGTGCCAGCAGCTCTCCTAGTCCGCGGGAGGGCGGGTACGAGCAGTACTTC.

The genes are TRBV30 and TRBJ1-1; D not certain. Between the trimmed V and J ends, which lost 0 bases and 2 bases, there was a span of 7 bases. The germline CDR1 and CDR2 sequences are GTSNPN and SVGIG (reference sequence). This CDR3 region has 13 residues. The CDR3: CAWSVNRNTEAFF. The DNA of the CDR3 is TGTGCCTGGAGTGTAAACAGAAACACTGAAGCTTTCTTT. The full variable domain, with the rest looked up from reference TRBV30 and TRBJ1-1, is SQTIHQWPATLVQPVGSPLSLECTVEGTSNPNLYWYRQAAGRGLQLLFYSVGIGQISSEVPQNLSASRPQDRQFILSSKKLLLSDSGFYLCAWSVNRNTEAFFGQGTRLTVV.

This rearrangement joins TRBV29-1 to TRBJ1-2; D remains unclear. The CDR3 totals 10 residues. Deletions cut 7 bases from V and 6 bases from J, with 9 bases between. In germline, CDR1 is SQVTM, CDR2 ANQGSEA. The CDR3 DNA reads as TGCAGCGCTCAACACGATGGCTACACCTTC. Translated, it gives CSAQHDGYTF.

This clone was found once. This sequence joins TRBV30 and TRBJ1-2, with D maybe TRBD1 (6 bases). Between the trimmed V and J ends, which lost 0 bases and 8 bases, there was a span of 10 bases. In germline, CDR1 is GTSNPN, CDR2 SVGIG (reference sequence). There are 12 residues in the CDR3. In DNA form, the CDR3 reads TGTGCCTGGAGTGTTACAGGGCTCGGCTACACCTTC. Protein: CAWSVTGLGYTF.

The chain couples TRBV6-5 to TRBJ1-2; 8 bases are a match to TRBD1. The CDR3 length is 15 residues. V lost 4 bases, J lost 3 bases, and 7 bases stayed unmatched. Germline CDR1 MNHEY, CDR2 SVGAGI. CDR3 residues: CASSLTDRGDYGYTF. The DNA for the CDR3 is TGTGCCAGCAGTTTAACAGACAGGGGCGACTATGGCTACACCTTC.

The chain is built from TRBV3-1 (or the pseudogene TRBV3-2) and TRBJ2-1, with 8 bases fitting TRBD2. The V gene end was trimmed by 2 bases and the J gene end by 3 bases; junction bases not matched to a gene: 9. This CDR3 is 17 amino acids long. From germline, CDR1 is LGHDT and CDR2 YNNKEL (reference sequence). The CDR3 nucleotides are TGTGCCAGCAGCCAAACCCGGACTAGCTTTGACTACAATGAGCAGTTCTTC. Its protein is CASSQTRTSFDYNEQFF.

The chain uses TRBV28 and TRBJ1-3; the D gene is possibly TRBD1 (5 bases). Per the germline V gene, CDR1 is MDHEN and CDR2 is SYDVKM. Trimming pared 4 bases from V and 4 bases from J, leaving 17 bases between. The CDR3 spans 16 residues. This chain's CDR3 is CASSSVGRGAGNTIYF. For the CDR3, the DNA is TGTGCCAGCAGTTCAGTTGGGAGGGGAGCGGGAAACACCATATATTTT.

This clone was picked up a small number of times. The chain recombines TRBV10-3 with TRBJ1-1; possible D gene TRBD1, 6 bases. The length of the CDR3 is 16 residues. Germline-derived CDR1 and CDR2 are ENHRY and SYGVKD. V lost 6 bases and J lost 0, with 17 bases in between. CDR3 loop: CAISATPGQLNTEAFF. The CDR3 DNA reads as TGTGCCATCAGCGCCACTCCCGGACAGCTGAACACTGAAGCTTTCTTT.

V gene TRBV5-5 combines with J gene TRBJ1-4; 9 nucleotides align to TRBD1. This CDR3 has 13 amino acids. Germline values: CDR1 SGHKS, CDR2 YYEKEE (reference sequence). The V gene end was trimmed by 2 bases and the J gene end by 8 bases; junction bases not matched to a gene: 1. CDR3 coding DNA: TGTGCCAGCAGCTTCGGACAGGGGGAAAAACTGTTTTTT. Amino acids: CASSFGQGEKLFF. The full variable domain, in which reference TRBV5-5 and TRBJ1-4 provide the parts outside the CDR3, is DAGVTQSPTHLIKTRGQQVTLRCSPISGHKSVSWYQQVLGQGPQFIFQYYEKEERGRGNFPDRFSARQFPNYSSELNVNALLLGDSALYLCASSFGQGEKLFFGSGTQLSVL.

The sample holds one count of this clone. The chain joins TRBV30 to TRBJ1-1; unclear D gene. V dropped 0 bases and J dropped 0 bases, with 11 bases sitting between them. This CDR3 spans 15 amino acids. Germline V lookup: CDR1 GTSNPN, CDR2 SVGIG (reference sequence). CDR3 region: CAWSVRLPMNTEAFF. CDR3 nucleotide sequence: TGTGCCTGGAGTGTACGTCTGCCTATGAACACTGAAGCTTTCTTT.

This chain links TRBV9 with TRBJ2-7; 13 bases fit TRBD2. The CDR3 extends over 17 amino acids. With V trimmed by 9 bases and J by 6 bases, 18 bases remained unmatched. The germline gives CDR1 SGDLS, CDR2 YYNGEE. CDR3 sequence (DNA): TGTGCCACCCCAATAGGTCGACCGGGACTAGCGGGACTCGAGCAGTACTTC. It translates to CATPIGRPGLAGLEQYF.